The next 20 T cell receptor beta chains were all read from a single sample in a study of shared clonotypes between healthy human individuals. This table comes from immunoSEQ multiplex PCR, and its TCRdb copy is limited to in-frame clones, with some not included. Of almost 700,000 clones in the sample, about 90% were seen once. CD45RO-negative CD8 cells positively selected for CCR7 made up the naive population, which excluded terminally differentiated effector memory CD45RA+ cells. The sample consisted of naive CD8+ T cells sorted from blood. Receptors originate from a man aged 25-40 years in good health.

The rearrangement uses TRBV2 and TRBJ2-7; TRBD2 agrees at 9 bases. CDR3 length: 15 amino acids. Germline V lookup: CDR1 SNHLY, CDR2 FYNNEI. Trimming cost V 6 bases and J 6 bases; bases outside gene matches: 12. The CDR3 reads CASRSTPGLASEQYF. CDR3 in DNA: TGTGCCAGCAGATCCACCCCGGGACTAGCAAGCGAGCAGTACTTC.

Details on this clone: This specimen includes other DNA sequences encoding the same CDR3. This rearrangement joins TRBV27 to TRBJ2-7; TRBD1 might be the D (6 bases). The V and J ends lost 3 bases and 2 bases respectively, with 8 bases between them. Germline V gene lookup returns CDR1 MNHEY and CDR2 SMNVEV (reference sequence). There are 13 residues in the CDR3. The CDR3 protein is CASSFNRAYEQYF. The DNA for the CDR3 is TGTGCCAGCAGTTTCAACAGGGCCTACGAGCAGTACTTC.

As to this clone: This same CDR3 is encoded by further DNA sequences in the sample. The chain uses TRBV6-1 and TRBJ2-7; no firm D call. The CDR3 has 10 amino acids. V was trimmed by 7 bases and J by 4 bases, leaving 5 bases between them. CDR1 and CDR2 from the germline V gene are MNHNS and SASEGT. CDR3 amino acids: CASNSYEQYF. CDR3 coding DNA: TGTGCCAGCAACAGTTACGAGCAGTACTTC.

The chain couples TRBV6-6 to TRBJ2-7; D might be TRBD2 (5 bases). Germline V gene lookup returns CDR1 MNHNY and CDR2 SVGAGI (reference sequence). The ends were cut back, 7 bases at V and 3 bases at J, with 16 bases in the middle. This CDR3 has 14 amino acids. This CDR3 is CASKAIEGYYEQYF. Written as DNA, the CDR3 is TGTGCCAGCAAGGCGATAGAGGGTTACTACGAGCAGTACTTC.

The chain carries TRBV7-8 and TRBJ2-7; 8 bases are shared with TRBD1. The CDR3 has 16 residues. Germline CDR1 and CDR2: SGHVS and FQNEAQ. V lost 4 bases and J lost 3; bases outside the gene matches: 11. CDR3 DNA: TGTGCCAGCAGCTCCCCCCGGACAGGGAAAAGCTACGAGCAGTACTTC. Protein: CASSSPRTGKSYEQYF.

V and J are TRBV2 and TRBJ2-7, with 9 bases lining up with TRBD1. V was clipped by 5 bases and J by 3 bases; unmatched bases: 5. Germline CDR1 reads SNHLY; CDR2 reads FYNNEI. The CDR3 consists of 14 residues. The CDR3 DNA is TGTGCCAGCAGTAGCGGACAGGGGAGCTACGAGCAGTACTTC. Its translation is CASSSGQGSYEQYF.

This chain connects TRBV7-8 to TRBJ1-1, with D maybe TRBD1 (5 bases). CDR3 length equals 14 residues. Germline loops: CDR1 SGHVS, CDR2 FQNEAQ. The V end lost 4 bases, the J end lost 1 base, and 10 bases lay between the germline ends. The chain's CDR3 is CASSSGRSNTEAFF. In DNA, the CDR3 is TGTGCCAGCAGCTCGGGACGTTCGAACACTGAAGCTTTCTTT.

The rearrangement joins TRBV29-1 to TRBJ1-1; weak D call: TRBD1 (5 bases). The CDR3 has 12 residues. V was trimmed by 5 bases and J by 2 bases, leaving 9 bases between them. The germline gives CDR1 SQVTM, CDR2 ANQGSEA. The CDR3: CSVKQGNTEAFF. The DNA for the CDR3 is TGCAGCGTTAAGCAGGGAAACACTGAAGCTTTCTTT.

For the CDR3, the DNA is TGTGCCAGCACCCTTACCGGACAGGGGGGTAATCAGCCCCAGCATTTT. It specifies CASTLTGQGGNQPQHF. This sequence joins TRBV27 and TRBJ1-5; TRBD1 agrees at 10 bases. The germline V gene encodes CDR1 MNHEY and CDR2 SMNVEV (reference sequence). This CDR3 contains 16 residues. Unmatched junction bases numbered 10, after V lost 7 bases and J lost 4 bases.

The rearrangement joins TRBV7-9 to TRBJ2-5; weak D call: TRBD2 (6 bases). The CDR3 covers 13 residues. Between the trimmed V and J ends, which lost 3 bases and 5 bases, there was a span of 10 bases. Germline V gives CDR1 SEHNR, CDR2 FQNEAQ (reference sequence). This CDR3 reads CASSLGEAETQYF. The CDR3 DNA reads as TGTGCCAGCAGCTTGGGGGAGGCGGAGACCCAGTACTTC.

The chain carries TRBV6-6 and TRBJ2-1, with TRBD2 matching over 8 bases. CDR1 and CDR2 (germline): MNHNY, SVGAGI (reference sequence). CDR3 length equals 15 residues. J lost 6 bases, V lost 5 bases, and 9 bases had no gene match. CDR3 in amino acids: CASSTYSGTINEQFF. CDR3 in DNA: TGTGCCAGCAGTACCTATAGCGGGACGATCAATGAGCAGTTCTTC.

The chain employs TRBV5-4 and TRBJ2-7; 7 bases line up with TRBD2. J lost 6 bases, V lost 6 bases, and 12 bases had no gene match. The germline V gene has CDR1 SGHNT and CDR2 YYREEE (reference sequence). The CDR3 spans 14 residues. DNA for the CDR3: TGTGCCAGCACCCTGGGGCGGGAGAGCGGCGAGCAGTACTTC. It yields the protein CASTLGRESGEQYF. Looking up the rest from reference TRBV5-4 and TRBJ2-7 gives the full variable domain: ETGVTQSPTHLIKTRGQQVTLRCSSQSGHNTVSWYQQALGQGPQFIFQYYREEENGRGNFPPRFSGLQFPNYSSELNVNALELDDSALYLCASTLGRESGEQYFGPGTRLTVT.

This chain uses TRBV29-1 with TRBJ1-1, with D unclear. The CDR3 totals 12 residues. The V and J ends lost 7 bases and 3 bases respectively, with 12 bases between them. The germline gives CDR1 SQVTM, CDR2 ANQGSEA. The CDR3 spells CSGLGTDTEAFF. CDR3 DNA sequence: TGCAGCGGGCTGGGCACAGACACTGAAGCTTTCTTT.

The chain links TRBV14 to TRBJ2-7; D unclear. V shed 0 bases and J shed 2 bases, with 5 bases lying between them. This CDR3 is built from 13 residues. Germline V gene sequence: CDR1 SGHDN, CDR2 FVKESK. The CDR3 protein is CASSQDQAYEQYF. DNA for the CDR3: TGTGCCAGCAGCCAAGATCAGGCCTACGAGCAGTACTTC.

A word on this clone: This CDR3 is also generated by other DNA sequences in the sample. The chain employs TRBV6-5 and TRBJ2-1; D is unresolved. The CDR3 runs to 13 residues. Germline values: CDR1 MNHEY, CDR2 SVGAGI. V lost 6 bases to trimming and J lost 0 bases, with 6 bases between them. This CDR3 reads CASSLSSYNEQFF. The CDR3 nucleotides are TGTGCCAGCAGCTTGAGCTCCTACAATGAGCAGTTCTTC.

DNA for the CDR3: TGTGCCAGCAGCTTAGAAGTCCCCGACGAGCAGTACTTC. This encodes CASSLEVPDEQYF. The chain is built from TRBV7-6 and TRBJ2-7, with no clear D. Looked up from germline, CDR1 is SGHVS and CDR2 is FNYEAQ. The CDR3 spans 13 residues. V dropped 1 base and J dropped 5 bases, with 9 bases sitting between them.

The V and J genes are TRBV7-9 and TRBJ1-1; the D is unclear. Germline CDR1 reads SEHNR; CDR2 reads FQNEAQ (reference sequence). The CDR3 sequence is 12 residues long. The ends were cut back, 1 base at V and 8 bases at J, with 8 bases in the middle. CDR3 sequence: CASSLGVGEAFF. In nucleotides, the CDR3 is TGTGCCAGCAGCTTAGGGGTCGGGGAAGCTTTCTTT.

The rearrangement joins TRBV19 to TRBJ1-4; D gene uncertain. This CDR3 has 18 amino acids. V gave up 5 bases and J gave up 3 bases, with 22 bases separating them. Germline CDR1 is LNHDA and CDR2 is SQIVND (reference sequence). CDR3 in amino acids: CASSPVRGYLAANEKLFF. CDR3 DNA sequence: TGTGCCAGTAGTCCCGTCCGCGGCTACCTCGCCGCTAATGAAAAACTGTTTTTT.

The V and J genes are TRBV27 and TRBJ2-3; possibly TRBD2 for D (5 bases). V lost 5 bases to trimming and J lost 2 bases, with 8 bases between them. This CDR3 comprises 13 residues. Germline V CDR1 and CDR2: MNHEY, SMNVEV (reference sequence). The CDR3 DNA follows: TGTGCCAGCAGTCCCGGGAACACAGATACGCAGTATTTT. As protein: CASSPGNTDTQYF.

CDR3 sequence (DNA): TGCGCCAGCAGTGACCCTATCACAGATACGCAGTATTTT. Encoded protein: CASSDPITDTQYF. This chain connects TRBV10-2 to TRBJ2-3, with D unresolved. Between the trimmed V and J ends, which lost 3 bases and 2 bases, there was a span of 6 bases. The V gene's germline CDR1 is WSHSY and CDR2 SAAADI. This CDR3 region has 13 residues.